This T cell receptor beta chain derives from a study of neoadjuvant anti-PD-1 for oral cavity cancer. Time point given: after neoadjuvant nivolumab, at surgical resection. Only in-frame clones appear in the TCRdb table, and some are missing; sequencing was by immunoSEQ multiplex PCR. Of 14,000 or so clones in the sample, around 70% are singletons; the top ten hold around 2.5%. V was clipped by 0 bases and J by 5 bases; unmatched bases: 14. CDR1 SGHVS and CDR2 FQNEAQ come from the germline V gene. CDR3 length: 18 amino acids. This clone was seen a few times. This clonotype was obtained from a person aged 35-80 years with oral cavity squamous cell carcinoma. Sequencing used PBMCs, obtained after nivolumab (anti-PD-1) treatment. The genes are TRBV7-8 and TRBJ1-1; 8 positions agree with TRBD1. This chain's CDR3 is CASSLAVGTGGGGTEAFF. CDR3 in DNA: TGTGCCAGCAGCTTAGCGGTCGGAACAGGGGGAGGAGGGACTGAAGCTTTCTTT.